This TCR beta chain was identified in a study of PD-1 blockade in mismatch repair-deficient tumors. Background on the study: Patients had around twelve mismatch repair-deficient cancer types, all previously treated and progressing.

Study-wide results and limits: Tumor-resident clones, often absent from pretreatment blood, expanded after pembrolizumab and then contracted.

Sequenced by immunoSEQ multiplex PCR; TCRdb stores in-frame clones only, minus some. The profile covers roughly 120,000 clones, with almost 90% appearing a single time and approximately 12% taken by the ten largest. About this clone itself: The antigen remains undetermined.

Mismatch repair deficiency was confirmed in all patients, by PCR or immunohistochemistry. TCR sequencing covered three patients who responded to pembrolizumab. The V end was cut by 3 bases, the J end by 3 bases, with 18 bases between. This CDR3 has 17 amino acids. The germline gives CDR1 MGHRA, CDR2 YSYEKL. The TCR was taken from an adult with mismatch repair-deficient cancer. This rearrangement joins TRBV4-1 to TRBJ1-3, with D possibly matching TRBD1 (6 bases). The material was peripheral blood, obtained almost 74 weeks after starting pembrolizumab. The DNA of the CDR3 is TGCGCCAGCAGCCACCCAGGAGGGGGACTCGGTGGAAACACCATATATTTT. Protein sequence: CASSHPGGGLGGNTIYF.